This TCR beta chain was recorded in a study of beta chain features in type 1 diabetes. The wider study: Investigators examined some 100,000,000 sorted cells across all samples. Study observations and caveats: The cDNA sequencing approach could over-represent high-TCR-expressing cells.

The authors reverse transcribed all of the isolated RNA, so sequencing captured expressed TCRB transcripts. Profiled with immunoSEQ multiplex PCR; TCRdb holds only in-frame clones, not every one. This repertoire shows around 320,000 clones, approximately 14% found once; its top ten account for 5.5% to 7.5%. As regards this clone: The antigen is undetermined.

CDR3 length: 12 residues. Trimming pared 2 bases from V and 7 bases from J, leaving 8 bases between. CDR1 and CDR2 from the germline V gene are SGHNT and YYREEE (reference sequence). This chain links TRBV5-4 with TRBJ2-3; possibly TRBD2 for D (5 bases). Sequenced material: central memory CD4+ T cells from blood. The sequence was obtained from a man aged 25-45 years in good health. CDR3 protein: CASSFPGYTQYF. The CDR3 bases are TGTGCCAGCAGCTTCCCGGGGTATACGCAGTATTTT.